The present TCR beta chain was sequenced within a study of blood T cell repertoires in COVID-19. The overall study: Samples representing acute and convalescent COVID-19 were sourced from the United States, Italy and Spain.

Germline loops: CDR1 MNHNY, CDR2 SVGAGI (reference sequence). The CDR3 spans 12 residues. V dropped 6 bases and J dropped 5 bases, with 9 bases sitting between them. Per the authors' pipeline: Estimation of nucleated cell counts was performed using reference gene primer amplification. Profiled with immunoSEQ multiplex PCR; TCRdb holds only in-frame clones, not every one. D and trimming come from the DNA, and the V and J calls and clone size come from that table. The table lists 70,000 or so clones, 87% of them singletons. This clonotype originated in a woman over 75 with active or convalescent COVID-19. Specimen: peripheral blood. This sequence joins TRBV6-6 and TRBJ2-3; D ambiguous. CDR3 in DNA: TGTGCCAGCAGCCTCGCGTTAGATACGCAGTATTTT. It yields the protein CASSLALDTQYF.